One TCR beta chain is described in this entry. It lacks a known antigen. Per-nucleotide qualities are absent, and no much larger clonotype sits a single base away. These data originate in a study of blood T cell repertoires in COVID-19 (dated by TCRdb to about 2020). For context, the study as a whole: The collaborator samples originated in the United States, Italy and Spain and spanned the acute and convalescent phases of COVID-19. The prospective study material was composed of cDNA or gDNA derived from T cells, B-cell-depleted T cells, or PBMCs. The dataset comprised deeply sampled blood TCRbeta repertoires from subjects exposed to, actively infected with, or recovered from COVID-19. The repertoires were released in a freely available public database meant as a resource for research on the immune response to SARS-CoV-2. Samples were obtained from the ongoing ImmuneRACE study (first 160 participants) and from over 1,000 subjects provided by 6 global collaborators. A de-identified subject ID, COVID-19 status, age in years and sex were almost always included in the sample metadata. Where available, HLA class I and class II types were taken from metadata supplied by the sample provider and were not determined by assay-based typing. Summary of the overall study and its limitations: The quantity of clinical and demographic metadata differed by source and by participant and was supplied without curation.

The collaborating institutions used their own protocols to collect whole blood in K2EDTA tubes. For TCRbeta analysis, collaborator samples were shipped as frozen whole blood, as isolated PBMCs, or as DNA extracted from either sample type. V is cut by 1 base and J by 0 bases, and the space between the germline ends is 12 bases. Reading from cysteine to phenylalanine, the CDR3 counts 17 amino acids. Here the CDR3 DNA is all that survives: 51 bases in frame from base 1. The germline V gene supplies CDR1 KGHSH and CDR2 LQKENI. TCRbeta CDR3 regions were amplified from genomic DNA using the immunoSEQ Assay, a bias-controlled multiplex PCR. Turning to the authors' computational methods: Within the assay, amplification of reference gene primers was used to estimate how many nucleated cells each sample contained. Sequence reads were collapsed and filtered to measure the absolute abundance of every unique TCRbeta CDR3 rearrangement. Productive Simpson clonality was computed per sample as the square root of Simpson's diversity index over productive rearrangements. This is the immuneACCESS table as TCRdb keeps it, with only in-frame sequences that have V and J called. A part of the clones is gone; compared with another copy, unresolved V genes explain less than half, and the rest is unexplained. V and J calls and clone size follow that table, whereas D and trimming were derived from the DNA. For this sample there are about 50,000 clones; roughly 90% appear just once. Roughly 2.3% of the sample is in the top ten clones.

The sequence derives from a human donor in a cohort sampled during active COVID-19. This chain joins TRBV18 to TRBJ1-4, with no D gene named confidently. The sequencing input was peripheral blood. Read as DNA, the sequence is TGTGCCAGCTCACCACGGGCGAATTTTGCAACTAATGAAAAACTGTTTTTT. It is translated as CASSPRANFATNEKLFF.